This entry features one TCR beta chain sequence. This CDR3 contains 15 residues. CDR1 and CDR2 (germline): SGHTS, YDEGEE. Between the trimmed V and J ends, which lost 4 bases and 4 bases, there was a span of 16 bases. Enrolment of Seattle patients took place during active infection, and they were followed longitudinally. The data stem from a study of blood T cell repertoires in COVID-19. For the study at large: The samples span acute and convalescent COVID-19 from the United States, Italy and Spain. PBMCs, B-cell-depleted T cells, or T cells were the source of the cDNA or gDNA that made up the material.

The repertoire was sequenced with immunoSEQ multiplex PCR; TCRdb's copy has only in-frame clones and lacks some. The sample yields fewer than 350,000 clones, about 91% seen once. The receptor comes from a woman in her 30s with COVID-19, enrolled during active disease. V and J are TRBV5-8 and TRBJ2-3; D gene unclear. Sequenced: peripheral blood. The CDR3 region has the DNA TGTGCCAGCAGCCCCCTTTTGGCTAGTGCAGATACGCAGTATTTT. It codes for CASSPLLASADTQYF.